The rows below give T cell receptor beta chains drawn from one sample of a study of Ad26.COV2.S vaccination and SARS-CoV-2 variants. This table comes from immunoSEQ multiplex PCR, and its TCRdb copy is limited to in-frame clones, with some not included. The profile shows some 500,000 clones, 89% of them singletons. The specimen comprised peripheral blood, sampled in a trial of Ad26.COV2.S vaccine versus placebo. The receptors come from a person between 18 and 59 years old who received the Ad26.COV2.S COVID-19 vaccine or a placebo. Both conserved end residues are part of each CDR3. The order of the fields is CDR3 length, V gene, clone size, D gene, J gene, CDR3 DNA, CDR3 protein. The D gene is left open where the match is weak. A clone size is listed for some rows: how often the clone was seen (once, few, many), or a class if it is expanded.

16	TRBV19	.	.	TRBJ1-1	TGTGCCAGTAGTATCTTCTCCTCGGGCTTCGGCACTGAAGCTTTCTTT	CASSIFSSGFGTEAFF
17	TRBV4-1	.	.	TRBJ1-2	TGCGCCAGCAGCCCTTACGTCGGGCGACGGGCTGGGGATGGCTACACCTTC	CASSPYVGRRAGDGYTF
16	TRBV27	.	TRBD2	TRBJ2-3	TGTGCCAGCAGTTCCCCAAAGCGGGAGTACACAGATACGCAGTATTTT	CASSSPKREYTDTQYF
14	TRBV5-4	.	.	TRBJ1-1	TGTGCCAGCAGCCCAGGTGGCGGGTTATCTGAAGCTTTCTTT	CASSPGGGLSEAFF
14	TRBV6-6	.	.	TRBJ2-1	TGTGCCAGCAGTTACAGTCATTTTGGACATGAGCAGTTCTTC	CASSYSHFGHEQFF
13	TRBV12-3/TRBV12-4	.	.	TRBJ2-1	TGTGCCAGCAGTTTAGGGCCTAATGTGTCGCAGTTCTTC	CASSLGPNVSQFF
17	TRBV4-1	.	TRBD1	TRBJ1-2	TGCGCCAGCAGCCGCACGAGAAGACAGGGGACTAACTATGGCTACACCTTC	CASSRTRRQGTNYGYTF
14	TRBV19	.	TRBD1	TRBJ1-4	TGTGCCAGTAGTATAAGAGCAGGGGGTGAAAAACTGTTTTTT	CASSIRAGGEKLFF
16	TRBV7-9	.	TRBD1	TRBJ2-1	TGTGCCAGCAGCCATTTAAGACAGGGCACCTACAATGAGCAGTTCTTC	CASSHLRQGTYNEQFF
17	TRBV7-3	once	TRBD1	TRBJ1-1	TGTGCCAGCAGCTTAGGGCCCGGGGAGGGGGCGAGGGCTGAAGCTTTCTTT	CASSLGPGEGARAEAFF
15	TRBV7-8	.	TRBD1	TRBJ1-2	TGTGCCAGCAGCTTACAGGGGGCGCAGGGCTATGGCTACACCTTC	CASSLQGAQGYGYTF
16	TRBV4-2	.	.	TRBJ2-3	TGTGCCAGCAGCCAAGATTACGAGGTGGGCACAGATACGCAGTATTTT	CASSQDYEVGTDTQYF
14	TRBV5-1	.	.	TRBJ1-4	TGCGCCAGCAGAAGGACAGCAACTAATGAAAAACTGTTTTTT	CASRRTATNEKLFF
13	TRBV29-1	.	TRBD1	TRBJ2-7	TGCAGCGTTGTCCCGGGACAGTCCTACGAGCAGTACTTC	CSVVPGQSYEQYF
15	TRBV11-2	.	.	TRBJ2-6	TGTGCCAGCAGAGCCGTGGTAGTCGGGGCCAACGTCCTGACTTTC	CASRAVVVGANVLTF
14	TRBV7-9	once	.	TRBJ1-3	TGTGCCAGCAGCTTGGCCAGGGGAGGCTCGACCATATATTTT	CASSLARGGSTIYF
17	TRBV2	.	TRBD2	TRBJ2-3	TGTGCCAGCAGTCTAAGGGCTAGCGGGCGAGCGACAGATACGCAGTATTTT	CASSLRASGRATDTQYF
14	TRBV7-2	.	.	TRBJ1-1	TGTGCCAGCAGCTCCGTCGGGTGGGGGGTGGTAGCTTTCTTT	CASSSVGWGVVAFF
14	TRBV4-3	.	TRBD1	TRBJ1-1	TGCGCCAGCAGCCCCTCGGACAGGGTTACTGAAGCTTTCTTT	CASSPSDRVTEAFF
14	TRBV2	.	.	TRBJ1-1	TGTGCCAGCAGTGAGTACAGCGGGGAGACTGAAGCTTTCTTT	CASSEYSGETEAFF
14	TRBV6-5	.	.	TRBJ1-4	TGTGCCAGCAGTTACATTGGGGCTGGGGAAAAACTGTTTTTT	CASSYIGAGEKLFF
14	TRBV14	.	TRBD1	TRBJ2-7	TGTGCCAGCAGCTCTCGACAGGGGTCCTACGAGCAGTACTTC	CASSSRQGSYEQYF